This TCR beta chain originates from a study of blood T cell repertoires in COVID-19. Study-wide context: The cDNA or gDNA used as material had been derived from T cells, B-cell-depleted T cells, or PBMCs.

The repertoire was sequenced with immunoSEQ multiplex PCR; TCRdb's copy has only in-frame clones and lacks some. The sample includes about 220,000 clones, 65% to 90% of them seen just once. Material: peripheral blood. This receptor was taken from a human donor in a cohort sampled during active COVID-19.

CDR3 bases: TGTGCCAGTAGTGGACAGGCTACGAACACTGAAGCTTTCTTT. It yields the protein CASSGQATNTEAFF. V is TRBV19 and J is TRBJ1-1, with 7 nucleotides matching TRBD1. The V gene's germline CDR1 is LNHDA and CDR2 SQIVND (reference sequence). This CDR3 has 14 amino acids. V lost 5 bases to trimming and J lost 1 base; unmatched junction nucleotides: 4.